The sequence of this T cell receptor beta chain was determined in a study of neurological immune-mediated disorders. This clonotype appeared many times. Germline-derived CDR1 and CDR2 are SNHLY and FYNNEI. Trimming took off 5 bases at V and 4 bases at J, with 3 bases between the two ends. The CDR3 is 11 residues long. The authors made cDNA by 5'RACE with 10-nucleotide random UMIs. In TCRdb, the 5' RACE reads were re-called with MiXCR into one record per CDR3 protein. The sample yields around 50,000 distinct CDR3 sequences, about 26% seen once. The sequenced sample was PBMCs. V is TRBV2 and J is TRBJ2-1, with D unclear. The source is a woman between 70 and 85 years old in good health. CDR3 sequence (DNA): TGTGCCAGCAGTTCTTACAATGAGCAGTTCTTC. It translates to CASSSYNEQFF.